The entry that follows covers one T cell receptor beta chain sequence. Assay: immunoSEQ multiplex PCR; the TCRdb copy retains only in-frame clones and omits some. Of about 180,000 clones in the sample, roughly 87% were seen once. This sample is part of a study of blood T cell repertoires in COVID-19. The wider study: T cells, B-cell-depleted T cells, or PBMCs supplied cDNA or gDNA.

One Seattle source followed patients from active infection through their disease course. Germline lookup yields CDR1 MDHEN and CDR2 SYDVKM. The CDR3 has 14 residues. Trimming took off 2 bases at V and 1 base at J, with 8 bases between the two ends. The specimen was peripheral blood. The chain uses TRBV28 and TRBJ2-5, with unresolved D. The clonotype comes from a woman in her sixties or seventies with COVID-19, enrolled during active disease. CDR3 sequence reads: CASSLSLAQETQYF. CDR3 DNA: TGTGCCAGCAGTTTAAGTCTGGCCCAAGAGACCCAGTACTTC. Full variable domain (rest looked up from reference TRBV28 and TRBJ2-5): DVKVTQSSRYLVKRTGEKVFLECVQDMDHENMFWYRQDPGLGLRLIYFSYDVKMKEKGDIPEGYSVSREKKERFSLILESASTNQTSMYLCASSLSLAQETQYFGPGTRLLVL.